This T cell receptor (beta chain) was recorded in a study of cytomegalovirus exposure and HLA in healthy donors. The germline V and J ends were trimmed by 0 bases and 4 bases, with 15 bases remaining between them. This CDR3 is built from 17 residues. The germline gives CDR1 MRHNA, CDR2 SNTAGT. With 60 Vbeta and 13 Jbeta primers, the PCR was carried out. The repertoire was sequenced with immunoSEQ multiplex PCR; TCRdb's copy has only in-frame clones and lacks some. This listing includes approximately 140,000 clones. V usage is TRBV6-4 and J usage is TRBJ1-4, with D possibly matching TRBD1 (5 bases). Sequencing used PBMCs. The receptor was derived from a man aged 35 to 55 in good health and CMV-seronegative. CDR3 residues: CASSDSIAAGGNEKLFF. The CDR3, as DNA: TGTGCCAGCAGTGACTCGATCGCCGCGGGGGGTAATGAAAAACTGTTTTTT.